This T cell receptor beta chain was sequenced for a study of blood T cells in healthy people across ages. A second roughly 7 to 12 cycle PCR used barcoded and J-beta primers. A tag from a template-switch adaptor with 12 random nucleotides marked each cDNA molecule. TCRdb reanalysed the 5' RACE reads using MiXCR and keeps one entry per CDR3 protein. Among more than 750,000 distinct CDR3 sequences listed, 25% to 35% were seen once. Sample donors were healthy Caucasian individuals that came from Russia, aged about 6 to 100. This clonotype was picked up many times. These records were also assigned to another study, of T cells of mothers and their children. That source adds: The donor cohort consisted of three healthy Caucasian mothers and their six children. Sequencing got over 8 million TCR beta CDR3 reads from each mother and roughly 2.7 million from each child.

The receptor comes from a woman aged 40 to 50 in good health. Sequencing was carried out using blood.

Written as DNA, the CDR3 is TGCGCCAGCAGCTCCCGAGTCTCTAGCGGGGGGGCGGATACGCAGTATTTT. It is translated as CASSSRVSSGGADTQYF. The rearrangement uses TRBV4-3 and TRBJ2-3, with 12 bases matching TRBD2. CDR1 is LGHNA and CDR2 is YSLEER in the germline V gene. This CDR3 spans 17 amino acids. With V trimmed by 5 bases and J by 6 bases, 12 bases remained unmatched.